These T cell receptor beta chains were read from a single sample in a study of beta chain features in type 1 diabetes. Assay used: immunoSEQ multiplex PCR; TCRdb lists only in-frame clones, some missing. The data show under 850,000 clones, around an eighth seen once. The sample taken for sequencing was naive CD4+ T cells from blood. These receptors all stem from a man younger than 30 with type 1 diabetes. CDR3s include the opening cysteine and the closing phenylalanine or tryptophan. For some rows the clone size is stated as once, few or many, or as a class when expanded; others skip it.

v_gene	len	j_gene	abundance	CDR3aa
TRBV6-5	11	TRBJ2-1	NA	CASSLAGEQFF
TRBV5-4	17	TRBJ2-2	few	CASSLPSQGRHTGELFF
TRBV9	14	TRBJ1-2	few	CASSAQGSAYGYTF
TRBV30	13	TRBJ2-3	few	CAHRGPGADTQYF
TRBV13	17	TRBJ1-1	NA	CASSVRVLQLSNTEAFF
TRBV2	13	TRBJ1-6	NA	CASSGQGNSPLHF
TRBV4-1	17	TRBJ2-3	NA	CASSRAGVGPVPDTQYF
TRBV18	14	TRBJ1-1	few	CASSPPGLNTEAFF
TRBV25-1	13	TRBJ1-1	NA	CASTPQGPTEAFF
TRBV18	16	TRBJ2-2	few	CASSPVRIWFGGELFF
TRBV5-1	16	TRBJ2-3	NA	CASSLGLAVSTDTQYF
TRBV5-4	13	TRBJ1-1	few	CASSLRQNTEAFF
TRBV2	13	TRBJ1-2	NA	CASKRQDVDGYTF
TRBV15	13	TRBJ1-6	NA	CATSRSANSPLHF
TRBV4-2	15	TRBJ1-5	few	CASSQELVVNQPQHF
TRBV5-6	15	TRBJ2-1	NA	CASSPPSGGDSGQFF
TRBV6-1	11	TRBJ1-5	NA	CASSGVKPQHF
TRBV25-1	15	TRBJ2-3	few	CASSVTGFSTDTQYF
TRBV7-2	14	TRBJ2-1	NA	CASSFFSGKNEQFF
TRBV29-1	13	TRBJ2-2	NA	CSVDRVTRGELFF
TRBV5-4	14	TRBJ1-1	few	CASSLKGAGTEAFF
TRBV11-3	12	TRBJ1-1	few	CASSLGAGKAFF
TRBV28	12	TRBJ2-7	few	CASRGRVYEQYF
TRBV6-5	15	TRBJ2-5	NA	CASSWQRGDQETQYF
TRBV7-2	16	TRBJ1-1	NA	CASSLGQGAMNTEAFF
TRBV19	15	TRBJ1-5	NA	CASSIEWYSNQPQHF
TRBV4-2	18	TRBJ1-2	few	CASSQTPDPREWIYGYTF
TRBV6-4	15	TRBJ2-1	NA	CASSEDPASYNEQFF
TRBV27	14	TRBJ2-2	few	CASSPGLTTGELFF
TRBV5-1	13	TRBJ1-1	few	CASSSGQEVEAFF
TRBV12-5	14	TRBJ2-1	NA	CASGLMGAENEQFF
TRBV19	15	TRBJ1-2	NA	CASSPGRGGVDGYTF
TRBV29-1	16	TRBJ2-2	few	CSVGTGIHVNTGELFF
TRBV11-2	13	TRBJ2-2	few	CASSFGLTGELFF
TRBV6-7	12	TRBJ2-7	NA	CATSPGGDEQYF
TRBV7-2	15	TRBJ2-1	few	CASSPRTLGGNEQFF
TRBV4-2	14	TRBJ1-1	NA	CASSPLSGETEAFF
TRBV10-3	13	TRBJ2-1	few	CAISEEGAREQFF
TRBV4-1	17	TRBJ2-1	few	CASSQDGALAALNEQFF
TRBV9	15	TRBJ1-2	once	CASSIGAGLDYGYTF
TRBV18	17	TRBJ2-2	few	CASSPMDVTANTGELFF
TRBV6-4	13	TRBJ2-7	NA	CASLKQGVDEQYF
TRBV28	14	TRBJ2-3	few	CASSPVAGTDTQYF
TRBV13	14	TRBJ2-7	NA	CASSPRQGALEQYF
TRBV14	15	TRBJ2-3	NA	CASSFRGIYTDTQYF
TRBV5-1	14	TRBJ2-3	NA	CASSFGSSTDTQYF
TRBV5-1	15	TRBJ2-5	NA	CASSPGLADQETQYF
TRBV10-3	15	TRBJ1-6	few	CAISQGTAKDSPLHF
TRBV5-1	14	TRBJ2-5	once	CASSLQTVQETQYF
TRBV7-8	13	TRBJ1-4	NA	CASSGTYTDSLIF
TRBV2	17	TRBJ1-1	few	CASSEVGQFMGNTEAFF
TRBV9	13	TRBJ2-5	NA	CASSVSAQETQYF
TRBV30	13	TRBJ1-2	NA	CAWKPGNLYGYTF
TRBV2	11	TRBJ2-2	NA	CASSVTGELFF
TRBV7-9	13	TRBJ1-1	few	CASSLQGGTEAFF
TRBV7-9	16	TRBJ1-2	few	CASSLGGQADNYGYTF
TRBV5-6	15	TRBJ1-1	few	CASSFNYGVNTEAFF
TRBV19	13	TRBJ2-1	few	CASTTGPYNEQFF
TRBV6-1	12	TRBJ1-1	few	CASSSGAREAFF